These 11 T cell receptor beta chains were all obtained from the same sample, sequenced in a study of CD8 T cell repertoires and HIV-1 epitope variants. Some clones are missing from TCRdb's copy, which holds only in-frame ones; the method was immunoSEQ multiplex PCR. The top ten clones hold roughly 24% of a sample with some 100,000 clones, 74% of them seen once. Sequenced material: uncultured baseline CD8+ T cells from peripheral blood mononuclear cells (PBMCs). The receptor source for this set is a male donor with HIV.

This clone showed up just a few times. The rearrangement joins TRBV5-6 to TRBJ1-5; D is uncertain. The V and J ends lost 2 bases and 1 base respectively, with 16 bases between them. The CDR3 is 17 amino acids. The germline V gene has CDR1 SGHDT and CDR2 YYEEEE. CDR3: CASSLSQTRLSNQPQHF. Written as DNA, the CDR3 is TGTGCCAGCAGCTTAAGCCAGACCCGTTTGAGCAATCAGCCCCAGCATTTT.

This chain joins TRBV19 and TRBJ1-1; the match to TRBD1 covers 7 bases. CDR1 is LNHDA and CDR2 is SQIVND in the germline V gene (reference sequence). This CDR3 is 13 amino acids long. The V and J ends lost 8 bases and 3 bases, in that order; junction bases with no gene match: 6. The CDR3 region has the DNA TGTGCCAGTGGACAGGAGACCTACACTGAAGCTTTCTTT. Amino acids: CASGQETYTEAFF.

J is TRBJ2-1 and V is TRBV27; D not resolved. The germline V gene has CDR1 MNHEY and CDR2 SMNVEV (reference sequence). CDR3 length: 15 amino acids. V was cut by 8 bases and J by 6 bases, with 20 bases left in between. CDR3 coding DNA: TGTGCCAGCCGCTTTTTCCCCCTTCGATTCAATGAGCAGTTCTTC. Translated, it gives CASRFFPLRFNEQFF.

The chain uses TRBV27 and TRBJ2-7; 8 bases map to TRBD2. CDR3 length: 14 amino acids. With 5 bases clipped from V and 9 bases from J, the junction kept 12 bases outside the gene matches. CDR1 is MNHEY, CDR2 SMNVEV, per germline (reference sequence). In DNA form, the CDR3 reads TGTGCCAGCAGTCCCAGGACAGCCGGGGGGGGGCAGTACTTC. Translating it yields CASSPRTAGGGQYF.

The chain uses TRBV10-2 and TRBJ1-2; 10 bases line up with TRBD1. Germline-derived CDR1 and CDR2 are WSHSY and SAAADI. With V trimmed by 4 bases and J by 4 bases, 6 bases remained unmatched. The CDR3 is made up of 15 amino acids. CDR3 sequence: CASSGGQGIGYGYTF. The DNA for the CDR3 is TGCGCCAGCAGTGGGGGACAGGGGATTGGCTATGGCTACACCTTC.

V usage is TRBV5-4 and J usage is TRBJ2-7, with D possibly being TRBD1 or TRBD2 (5 bases each). This CDR3 is 15 amino acids long. Germline values: CDR1 SGHNT, CDR2 YYREEE (reference sequence). V was shortened by 3 bases and J by 2 bases, with 15 bases between the two germline ends. CDR3 DNA sequence: TGTGCCAGCAGCTCCGCCCCGGGACGGACCTACGAGCAGTACTTC. It yields the protein CASSSAPGRTYEQYF.

This chain connects TRBV7-9 to TRBJ2-1; D call uncertain. This CDR3 is built from 15 residues. Trimming removed 2 bases from V and 2 bases from J, with 10 bases in between. The germline CDR1 and CDR2 sequences are SEHNR and FQNEAQ (reference sequence). In DNA, the CDR3 is TGTGCCAGCAGCTTACTAGGCGGTCCCTACAATGAGCAGTTCTTC. It specifies CASSLLGGPYNEQFF.

The table lists this clone with a few counts. The chain joins TRBV18 to TRBJ1-5; TRBD1 matches 9 bases. The CDR3 is made up of 15 amino acids. V was pared by 3 bases and J by 4 bases, with 4 bases of the junction left unmatched. Germline V CDR1 and CDR2: KGHSH, LQKENI. The CDR3 region is CASSPRQGDNQPQHF. As DNA, the CDR3 is TGTGCCAGCTCACCGCGACAGGGGGATAATCAGCCCCAGCATTTT.

V and J are TRBV7-8 and TRBJ2-7; the match to TRBD1 covers 7 bases. CDR3 length: 12 amino acids. V lost 3 bases and J lost 11; bases outside the gene matches: 7. CDR1 is SGHVS, CDR2 FQNEAQ, per germline. The CDR3 here is CASSLLTGTEYF. The CDR3 region has the DNA TGTGCCAGCAGCTTGTTGACAGGGACGGAGTACTTC.

V and J are TRBV6-1 and TRBJ1-2; 8 nucleotides align to TRBD1. The V segment lost 7 bases and the J segment 3 bases; nucleotides outside the gene matches: 7. CDR3 length: 14 amino acids. The germline V gene has CDR1 MNHNS and CDR2 SASEGT. The CDR3 loop reads CASMTQGDHYGYTF. CDR3 in DNA: TGTGCCAGCATGACACAGGGGGATCACTATGGCTACACCTTC.

This clone has a handful of counts. As DNA, the CDR3 is TGTGCCAGCAGTTTCCCTGGCAGCCTAAGTGAGCAGTTCTTC. It is translated as CASSFPGSLSEQFF. The genes are TRBV28 and TRBJ2-1; D ambiguous. CDR1 MDHEN and CDR2 SYDVKM come from the germline V gene. The CDR3 covers 14 residues. V was clipped by 3 bases and J by 9 bases, with 15 bases between them.